One sample yielded the 27 T cell receptor beta chains listed below, sequenced in a study of cytomegalovirus exposure and HLA in healthy donors. Primers for the PCR totalled 60 Vbeta and 13 Jbeta. Here immunoSEQ multiplex PCR was the method, and the copy in TCRdb shows in-frame clones only, minus some. Among roughly 200,000 clones listed, approximately 90% were seen once. The specimen was PBMCs. These receptor sequences come from a young woman in good health and CMV-seronegative.

The chain employs TRBV13 and TRBJ1-3; 9 nucleotides match TRBD1. J lost 2 bases, V lost 9 bases, and 2 bases had no gene match. The CDR3 sequence is 13 residues long. Germline V gives CDR1 PRHDT, CDR2 FYEKMQ (reference sequence). The CDR3 coding sequence is TGTGCCAGTACAGGGGGCCCTGGAAACACCATATATTTT. Amino acid sequence: CASTGGPGNTIYF. The full variable domain, its missing parts supplied by reference TRBV13 and TRBJ1-3, is AAGVIQSPRHLIKEKRETATLKCYPIPRHDTVYWYQQGPGQDPQFLISFYEKMQSDKGSIPDRFSAQQFSDYHSELNMSSLELGDSALYFCASTGGPGNTIYFGEGSWLTVV.

The chain uses TRBV6-1 and TRBJ2-6; D uncertain. CDR1 MNHNS and CDR2 SASEGT come from the germline V gene. V lost 4 bases to trimming and J lost 1 base, with 8 bases between them. The CDR3 is 15 amino acids. The CDR3, as DNA: TGTGCCAGCAGTGGCACCGGGTCTGGGGCCAACGTCCTGACTTTC. Its translation is CASSGTGSGANVLTF.

The rearrangement links TRBV6-5 to TRBJ2-1; 8 bases are a match to TRBD1. Trimming at V came to 7 bases and at J to 9 bases, leaving 8 bases not matched to a gene. This CDR3 has 13 residues. CDR1 is MNHEY, CDR2 SVGAGI, per germline. CDR3 protein: CASKDRVVGEQFF. The CDR3 DNA is TGTGCCAGCAAGGACAGGGTAGTCGGTGAGCAGTTCTTC.

The chain has TRBV29-1 and TRBJ2-1; the D gene is possibly TRBD1 (5 bases). The ends were cut back, 4 bases at V and 10 bases at J, with 11 bases in the middle. Germline V gene sequence: CDR1 SQVTM, CDR2 ANQGSEA. CDR3 size: 11 residues. The CDR3 DNA sequence: TGCAGCGTTGGACAGCGAGGCGAGCAGTTCTTC. This gives the protein CSVGQRGEQFF.

The rearrangement joins TRBV21-1 to TRBJ2-7; TRBD2 reflects the table's D call only, with no check against the DNA. TRBV21-1 is shown as a pseudogene. This CDR3 has 15 amino acids. Here the CDR3 DNA reads TGTGCCAGCAGTTTACCCGGGACTGACTCCTACGAGCAGTACTTC. Translating gives CASSLPGTDSYEQYF.

The chain couples TRBV7-2 to TRBJ2-7; D gene ambiguous. This CDR3 spans 11 amino acids. Germline lookup yields CDR1 SGHTA and CDR2 FQGNSA. V was pared by 1 base and J by 6 bases, with 4 bases between. In DNA form, the CDR3 reads TGTGCCAGCAGCTTAGGGCCCGAGCAGTACTTC. Translating gives CASSLGPEQYF.

V and J are TRBV7-2 and TRBJ2-1; TRBD2 might be the D (6 bases). CDR3 size: 15 residues. The germline V gene encodes CDR1 SGHTA and CDR2 FQGNSA. Trimming shortened V by 5 bases and J by 0 bases, and 11 bases separated the two germline ends. CDR3 sequence reads: CASSRDWSSYNEQFF. The CDR3 nucleotides read TGTGCCAGCAGCCGGGACTGGAGCTCCTACAATGAGCAGTTCTTC.

The V call is TRBV5-6, the J call TRBJ1-1; D remains ambiguous. Germline loops: CDR1 SGHDT, CDR2 YYEEEE. The CDR3 length is 16 residues. Trimming took 1 base from V and 0 from J, leaving 13 bases between them. The CDR3, as DNA: TGTGCCAGCAGCTTGAATGCGGGAACGATGAACACTGAAGCTTTCTTT. This sequence encodes CASSLNAGTMNTEAFF.

The chain employs TRBV4-3 and TRBJ2-3; 8 bases are shared with TRBD2. V lost 1 base to trimming and J lost 5 bases; unmatched junction nucleotides: 17. In germline, CDR1 is LGHNA, CDR2 YSLEER. The CDR3 length is 19 residues. The CDR3 DNA follows: TGCGCCAGCAGCCAAGGGTTAGCGGGATGGATAAGAGGCGGAGATACGCAGTATTTT. Translation: CASSQGLAGWIRGGDTQYF.

This chain links TRBV4-1 with TRBJ2-1, with a weak D call TRBD2 (7 bases). Trimming removed 5 bases at V and 2 bases at J, with 22 bases between. This CDR3 has 18 residues. Germline V gene data show CDR1 as MGHRA and CDR2 as YSYEKL. The chain's CDR3 is CASSYLLMAGATYNEQFF. The CDR3 DNA follows: TGCGCCAGCAGCTACCTTCTCATGGCGGGGGCTACCTACAATGAGCAGTTCTTC.

The chain uses TRBV7-9 and TRBJ1-1; 7 bases match TRBD1. This CDR3 contains 17 residues. The germline CDR1 and CDR2 sequences are SEHNR and FQNEAQ (reference sequence). Germline trimming cut 0 bases from V and 6 bases from J; bases unmatched to any gene: 13. In DNA, the CDR3 is TGTGCCAGCAGCTTAGCGTCCCGGACAGGTGTTTTCGCTGAAGCTTTCTTT. Protein product: CASSLASRTGVFAEAFF.

The chain uses TRBV11-2 and TRBJ2-7; TRBD1 aligns across 8 bases. The CDR3 length is 15 residues. Trimming took 7 bases from V and 8 from J; bases not matched to a gene: 16. Germline CDR1 reads SGHAT; CDR2 reads FQNNGV. DNA of the CDR3: TGTGCCAGCAATACATTTTCGGACAGGGCCGGAAAGCAGTACTTC. It translates to CASNTFSDRAGKQYF.

The chain is built from TRBV29-1 and TRBJ2-7, with D uncertain. The V and J ends lost 6 bases and 2 bases respectively, with 5 bases between them. The CDR3 runs to 10 residues. Germline values: CDR1 SQVTM, CDR2 ANQGSEA. CDR3 nucleotide sequence: TGCAGCGTGTTTACCTACGAGCAGTACTTC. This sequence encodes CSVFTYEQYF.

This clone has just one count. V and J are TRBV19 and TRBJ1-4; D not certain. Trimming pared 5 bases from V and 1 base from J, leaving 26 bases between. This CDR3 has 20 amino acids. Germline V gene lookup returns CDR1 LNHDA and CDR2 SQIVND (reference sequence). The chain's CDR3 is CASSFRTPSGARLTNEKLFF. The CDR3 coding sequence is TGTGCCAGTAGTTTCCGGACTCCATCGGGAGCAAGGTTAACTAATGAAAAACTGTTTTTT.

This clone was observed a few times. The V call is TRBV18, the J call TRBJ2-3; 11 nucleotides match TRBD1. The V and J ends lost 4 bases and 0 bases, in that order; junction bases with no gene match: 9. Germline CDR1 reads KGHSH; CDR2 reads LQKENI. The CDR3 loop spans 18 amino acids. The CDR3 spells CASSLLRTGGESTDTQYF. CDR3 nucleotides: TGTGCCAGCTCACTACTAAGGACAGGGGGCGAAAGCACAGATACGCAGTATTTT.

About this clone: Germline is not matched at one junction end, which may reflect a read error. The chain recombines TRBV10-3 with TRBJ1-2; no clear D gene. This CDR3 comprises 14 residues. From germline, CDR1 is ENHRY and CDR2 SYGVKD. The chain's CDR3 is CAINEVLSIYGYTF. CDR3 bases: TGTGCCATCAATGAGGTTCTAAGTATCTATGGCTACACCTTC.

Only a few counts were recorded for this clone. The V and J genes are TRBV6-9 and TRBJ2-7; TRBD2 might be the D (6 bases). Germline V lookup: CDR1 MNHGY, CDR2 SVAAGI. With 8 bases removed from V and 4 bases from J, the gap between germline ends came to 15 bases. CDR3 length: 13 amino acids. The CDR3 spells CASPGLRVYEQYF. CDR3 DNA: TGTGCCAGCCCGGGACTCCGAGTTTACGAGCAGTACTTC.

The chain joins TRBV18 to TRBJ2-5, with 8 bases matching TRBD2. Trimming took 0 bases from V and 5 from J; bases not matched to a gene: 8. The CDR3 runs 16 residues. Looked up from germline, CDR1 is KGHSH and CDR2 is LQKENI. This CDR3 reads CASSPPAGVVGETQYF. The CDR3 coding sequence is TGTGCCAGCTCACCACCAGCGGGAGTTGTAGGGGAGACCCAGTACTTC.

The V and J genes are TRBV10-2 and TRBJ2-1, with 11 nucleotides matching TRBD2. Per the germline V gene, CDR1 is WSHSY and CDR2 is SAAADI. CDR3 length equals 15 residues. The V and J ends lost 5 bases and 7 bases, in that order; junction bases with no gene match: 7. The CDR3 is CASSLTSGGGNEQFF. The CDR3 DNA reads as TGCGCCAGCAGTCTTACTAGCGGGGGAGGGAATGAGCAGTTCTTC.

The chain combines TRBV6-5 with TRBJ1-2; 11 bases are a match to TRBD1. The CDR3 contains 15 residues. Per the germline V gene, CDR1 is MNHEY and CDR2 is SVGAGI. J was trimmed by 2 bases and V by 6 bases; bases with no gene match: 5. The CDR3 loop reads CASSGRDRGNYGYTF. CDR3 DNA sequence: TGTGCCAGCAGCGGTAGGGACAGGGGGAACTATGGCTACACCTTC.

The V and J genes are TRBV27 and TRBJ2-2; D is possibly TRBD1 (5 bases). CDR3 length: 13 residues. The ends were cut back, 6 bases at V and 6 bases at J, with 11 bases in the middle. CDR1 and CDR2 (germline): MNHEY, SMNVEV (reference sequence). The CDR3 loop is CASSLEGAGELFF. Here the CDR3 DNA reads TGTGCCAGCAGCCTGGAAGGGGCCGGGGAGCTGTTTTTT.

This clone was picked up one time. The chain has TRBV7-2 and TRBJ2-7, with D possibly TRBD1 on 7 matching bases. The CDR3 spans 14 residues. Per the germline V gene, CDR1 is SGHTA and CDR2 is FQGNSA. V was clipped by 5 bases and J by 3 bases, with 14 bases between them. CDR3 DNA: TGTGCCAGCAGCAGCCGCGGGACAGACTACGAGCAGTACTTC. It is translated as CASSSRGTDYEQYF.

This chain links TRBV5-4 with TRBJ2-1, with TRBD2 matching 7 bases. Per germline, CDR1 SGHNT and CDR2 YYREEE (reference sequence). The CDR3 spans 13 residues. V was clipped by 0 bases and J by 10 bases; unmatched bases: 4. The CDR3, as DNA: TGTGCCAGCAGCTTGGGCGGGGGAGGAGAGCAGTTCTTC. This sequence encodes CASSLGGGGEQFF.

This chain connects TRBV11-3 to TRBJ2-1; 11 nucleotides match TRBD2. The CDR3 loop spans 19 amino acids. Germline CDR1 and CDR2: SGHNT and YENEEA. V was pared by 1 base and J by 3 bases, with 11 bases of the junction left unmatched. CDR3 residues: CASSLVEDSGRGIYNEQFF. CDR3 DNA sequence: TGTGCCAGCAGCTTAGTCGAAGATAGCGGGAGGGGAATCTACAATGAGCAGTTCTTC.

The genes are TRBV7-2 and TRBJ2-7, with 16 bases identical to TRBD2. J was trimmed by 2 bases and V by 3 bases; bases with no gene match: 4. Per the germline V gene, CDR1 is SGHTA and CDR2 is FQGNSA. CDR3 length: 17 amino acids. CDR3 residues: CASSFTGTSGRAYEQYF. The CDR3, as DNA: TGTGCCAGCAGCTTCACCGGGACTAGCGGGAGGGCCTACGAGCAGTACTTC.

V usage is TRBV28 and J usage is TRBJ2-7; D unclear. V lost 3 bases, J lost 8 bases, and 14 bases lay in between. The CDR3 totals 13 residues. Looked up from germline, CDR1 is MDHEN and CDR2 is SYDVKM. CDR3 nucleotide sequence: TGTGCCAGCAGTTTGCCTAGACCCCCCAAGCAGTACTTC. Translating it yields CASSLPRPPKQYF.

The chain joins TRBV20-1 to TRBJ2-3; D possibly corresponds to TRBD2 (5 bases). This CDR3 is built from 10 residues. From germline, CDR1 is DFQATT and CDR2 SNEGSKA (reference sequence). Written as DNA, the CDR3 is TGCATCATGGCGGGAGATACGCAGTATTTT. It codes for CIMAGDTQYF.